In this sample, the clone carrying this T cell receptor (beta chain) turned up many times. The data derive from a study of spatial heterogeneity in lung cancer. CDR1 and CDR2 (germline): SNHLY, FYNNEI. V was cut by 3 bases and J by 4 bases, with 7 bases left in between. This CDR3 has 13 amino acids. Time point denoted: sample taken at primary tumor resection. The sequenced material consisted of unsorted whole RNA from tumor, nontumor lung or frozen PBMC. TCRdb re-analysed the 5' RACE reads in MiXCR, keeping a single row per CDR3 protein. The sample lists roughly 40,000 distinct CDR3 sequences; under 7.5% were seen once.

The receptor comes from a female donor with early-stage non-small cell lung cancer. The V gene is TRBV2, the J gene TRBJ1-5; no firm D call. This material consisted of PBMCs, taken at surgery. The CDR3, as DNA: TGTGCCAGCAGTGACCTGGGGAATCAGCCCCAGCATTTT. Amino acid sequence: CASSDLGNQPQHF.